This TCR beta chain was sequenced during a study of CD8 T cells in ankylosing spondylitis. Study observations and caveats: In ankylosing spondylitis blood, a motif of roughly eight highly homologous TCR beta variants appeared characteristic.

Concerning this clonotype itself: Its target is unknown.

Each TCR beta library was made by quantitative 5'-RACE that incorporated molecular barcodes. Via MiXCR, TCRdb re-called the 5' RACE reads, giving one row per CDR3 protein. This sample has some 700,000 distinct CDR3 sequences, with roughly 20% found just once. The specimen was blood, either unsorted or a sorted T cell fraction (not recorded which). The TCR sequence derives from a male donor with ankylosing spondylitis.

The CDR3, as DNA: TGTGCCAGCAGCAGCGACAGGGTTGAAAAACTGTTTTTT. Translation gives CASSSDRVEKLFF. The chain uses TRBV7-9 and TRBJ1-4, with TRBD1 matching over 7 bases. V was pared by 5 bases and J by 7 bases, with 4 bases of the junction left unmatched. The CDR3 spans 13 residues. Germline loops: CDR1 SEHNR, CDR2 FQNEAQ (reference sequence).